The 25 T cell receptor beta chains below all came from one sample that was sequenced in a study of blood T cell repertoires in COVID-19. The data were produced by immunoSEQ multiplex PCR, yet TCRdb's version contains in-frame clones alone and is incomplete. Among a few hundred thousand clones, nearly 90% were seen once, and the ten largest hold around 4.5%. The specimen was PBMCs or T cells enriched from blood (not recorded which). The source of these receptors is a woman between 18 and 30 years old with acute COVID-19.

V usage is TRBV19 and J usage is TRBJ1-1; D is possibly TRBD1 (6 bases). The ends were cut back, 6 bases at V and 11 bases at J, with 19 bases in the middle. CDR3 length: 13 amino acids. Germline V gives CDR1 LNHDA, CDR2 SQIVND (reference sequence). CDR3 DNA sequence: TGTGCCAGTAGCCCCCAATCAGGGGCCGCGGCTTTCTTT. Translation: CASSPQSGAAAFF.

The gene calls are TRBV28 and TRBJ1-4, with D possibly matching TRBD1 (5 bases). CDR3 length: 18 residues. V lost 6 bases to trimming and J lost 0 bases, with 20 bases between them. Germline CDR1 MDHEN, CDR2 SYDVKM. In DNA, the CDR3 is TGTGCCAGCAGCCCACCCCCAGGGTTAGTTGCAACTAATGAAAAACTGTTTTTT. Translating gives CASSPPPGLVATNEKLFF.

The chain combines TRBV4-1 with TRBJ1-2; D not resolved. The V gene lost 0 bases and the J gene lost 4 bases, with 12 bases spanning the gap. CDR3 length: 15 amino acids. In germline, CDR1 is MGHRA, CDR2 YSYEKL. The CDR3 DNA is TGCGCCAGCAGCCAAGATGGGCAGCCGATCTATGGCTACACCTTC. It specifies CASSQDGQPIYGYTF.

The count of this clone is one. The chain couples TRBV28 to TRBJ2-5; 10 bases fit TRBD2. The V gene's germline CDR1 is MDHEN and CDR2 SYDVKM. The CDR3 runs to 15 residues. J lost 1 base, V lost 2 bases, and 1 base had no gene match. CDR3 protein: CASSLRTSGQETQYF. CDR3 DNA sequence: TGTGCCAGCAGTTTACGGACTAGCGGCCAAGAGACCCAGTACTTC.

The CDR3 loop is CASSPLLAGVRVDTQYF. The CDR3 DNA follows: TGTGCCAGCAGCCCGCTCCTAGCGGGAGTAAGGGTGGATACGCAGTATTTT. The chain carries TRBV7-9 and TRBJ2-3; 10 nucleotides match TRBD2. CDR1 and CDR2 from the germline V gene are SEHNR and FQNEAQ (reference sequence). The ends lost 5 bases at V and 6 bases at J; junction bases unmatched: 14. This CDR3 is built from 17 residues.

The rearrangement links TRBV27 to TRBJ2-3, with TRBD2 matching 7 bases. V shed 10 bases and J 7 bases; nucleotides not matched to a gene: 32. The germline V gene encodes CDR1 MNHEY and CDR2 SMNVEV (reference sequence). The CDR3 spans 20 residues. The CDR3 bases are TGTGCCACCGAGACCAAGACTAGCTTCGGCCTCGGAATGGGGGAAAATACGCAGTATTTT. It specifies CATETKTSFGLGMGENTQYF.

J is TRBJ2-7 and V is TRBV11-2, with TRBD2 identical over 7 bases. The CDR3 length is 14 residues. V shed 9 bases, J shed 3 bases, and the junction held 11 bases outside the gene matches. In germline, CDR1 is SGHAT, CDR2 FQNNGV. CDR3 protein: CASRSLKRGYEQYF. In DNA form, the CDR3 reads TGTGCCAGTAGGTCGTTAAAGCGGGGCTACGAGCAGTACTTC.

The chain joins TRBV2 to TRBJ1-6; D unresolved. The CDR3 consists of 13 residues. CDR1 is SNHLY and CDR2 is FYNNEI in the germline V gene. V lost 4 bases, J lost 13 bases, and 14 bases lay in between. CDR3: CASSANGPIPLHF. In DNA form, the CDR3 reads TGTGCCAGCAGTGCGAACGGTCCAATCCCCCTCCACTTT.

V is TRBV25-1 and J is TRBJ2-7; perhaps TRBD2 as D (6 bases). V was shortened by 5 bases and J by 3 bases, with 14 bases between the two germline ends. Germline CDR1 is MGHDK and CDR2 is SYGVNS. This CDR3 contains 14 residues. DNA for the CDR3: TGTGCCAGCAGTCCCCGAAAGACTAGCTACGAGCAGTACTTC. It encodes CASSPRKTSYEQYF.

The CDR3 loop is CASSERKTGPNTEAFF. The DNA of the CDR3 is TGTGCCAGCAGTGAACGAAAAACAGGGCCCAACACTGAAGCTTTCTTT. This chain links TRBV25-1 with TRBJ1-1; weak D call: TRBD1 (6 bases). The germline V gene encodes CDR1 MGHDK and CDR2 SYGVNS. The CDR3 is made up of 16 amino acids. V lost 2 bases and J 2 bases, leaving 15 bases between the germline ends.

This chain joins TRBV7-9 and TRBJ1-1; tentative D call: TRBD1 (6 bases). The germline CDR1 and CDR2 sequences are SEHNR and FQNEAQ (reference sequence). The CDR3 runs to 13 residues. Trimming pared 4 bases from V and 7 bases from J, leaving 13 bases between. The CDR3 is CASSSPQGFEAFF. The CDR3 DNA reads TGTGCCAGCAGCTCCCCGCAGGGGTTTGAAGCTTTCTTT. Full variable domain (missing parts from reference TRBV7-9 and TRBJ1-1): DTGVSQNPRHKITKRGQNVTFRCDPISEHNRLYWYRQTLGQGPEFLTYFQNEAQLEKSRLLSDRFSAERPKGSFSTLEIQRTEQGDSAMYLCASSSPQGFEAFFGQGTRLTVV.

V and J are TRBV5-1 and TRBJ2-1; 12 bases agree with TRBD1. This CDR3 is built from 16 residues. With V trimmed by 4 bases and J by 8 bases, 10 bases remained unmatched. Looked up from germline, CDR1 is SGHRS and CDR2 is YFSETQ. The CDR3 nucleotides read TGCGCCAGCAGCCTTCCCGGGACAGGGGGCTCGGATGAGCAGTTCTTC. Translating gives CASSLPGTGGSDEQFF.

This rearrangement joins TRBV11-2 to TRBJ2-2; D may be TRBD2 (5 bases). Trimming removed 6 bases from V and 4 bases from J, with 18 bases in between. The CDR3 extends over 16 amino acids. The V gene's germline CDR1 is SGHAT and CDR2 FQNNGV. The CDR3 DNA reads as TGTGCCAGCAGTCACAAGAGGGCGCTTTTCACCGGGGAGCTGTTTTTT. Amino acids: CASSHKRALFTGELFF.

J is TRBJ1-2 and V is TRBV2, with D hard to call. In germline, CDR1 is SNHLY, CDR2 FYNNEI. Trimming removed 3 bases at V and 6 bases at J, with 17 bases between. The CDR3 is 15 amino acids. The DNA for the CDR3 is TGTGCCAGCAGTGAGTTTGTGGCCCGAATACATGGCTACACCTTC. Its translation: CASSEFVARIHGYTF.

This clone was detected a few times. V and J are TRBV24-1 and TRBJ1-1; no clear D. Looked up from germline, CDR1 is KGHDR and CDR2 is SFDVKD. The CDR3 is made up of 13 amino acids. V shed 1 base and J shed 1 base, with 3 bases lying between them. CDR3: CATSDFKNTEAFF. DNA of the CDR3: TGTGCCACCAGTGATTTCAAGAACACTGAAGCTTTCTTT.

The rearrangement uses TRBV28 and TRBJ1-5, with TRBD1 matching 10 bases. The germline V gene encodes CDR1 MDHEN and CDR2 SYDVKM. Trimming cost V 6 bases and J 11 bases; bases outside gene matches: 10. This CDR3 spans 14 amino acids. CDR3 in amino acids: CASSPGTGDSAQHF. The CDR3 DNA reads TGTGCCAGCAGCCCCGGGACAGGGGATTCGGCCCAGCATTTT.

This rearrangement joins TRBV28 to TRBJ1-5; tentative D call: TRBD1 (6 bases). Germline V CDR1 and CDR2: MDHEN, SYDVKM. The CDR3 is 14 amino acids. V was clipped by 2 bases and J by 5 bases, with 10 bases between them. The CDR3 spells CASSLGDIHQPQHF. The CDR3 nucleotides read TGTGCCAGCAGTTTAGGGGACATCCATCAGCCCCAGCATTTT.

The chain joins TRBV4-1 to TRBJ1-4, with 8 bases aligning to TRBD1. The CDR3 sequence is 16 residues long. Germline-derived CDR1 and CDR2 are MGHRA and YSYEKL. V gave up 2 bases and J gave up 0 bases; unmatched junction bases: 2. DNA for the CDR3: TGCGCCAGCAGCCAACAGGACAGGGCAACTAATGAAAAACTGTTTTTT. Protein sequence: CASSQQDRATNEKLFF.

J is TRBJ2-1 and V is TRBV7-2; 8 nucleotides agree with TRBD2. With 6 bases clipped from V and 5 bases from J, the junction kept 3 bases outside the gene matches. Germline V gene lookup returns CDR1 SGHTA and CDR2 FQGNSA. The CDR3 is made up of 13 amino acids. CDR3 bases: TGTGCCAGCAGGGGACTAGGAGACAATGAGCAGTTCTTC. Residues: CASRGLGDNEQFF.

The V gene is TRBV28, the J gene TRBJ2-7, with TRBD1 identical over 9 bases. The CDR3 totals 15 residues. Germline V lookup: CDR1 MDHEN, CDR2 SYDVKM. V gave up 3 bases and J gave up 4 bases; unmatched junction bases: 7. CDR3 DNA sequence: TGTGCCAGCAGTTTCGGAGGACAGGGGAGATACGAGCAGTACTTC. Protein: CASSFGGQGRYEQYF.

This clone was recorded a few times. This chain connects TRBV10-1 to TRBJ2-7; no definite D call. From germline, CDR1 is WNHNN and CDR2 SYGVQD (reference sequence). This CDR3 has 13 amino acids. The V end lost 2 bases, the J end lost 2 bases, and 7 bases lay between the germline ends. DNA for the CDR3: TGCGCCAGCAGTGAGAACTTTACCTACGAGCAGTACTTC. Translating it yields CASSENFTYEQYF.

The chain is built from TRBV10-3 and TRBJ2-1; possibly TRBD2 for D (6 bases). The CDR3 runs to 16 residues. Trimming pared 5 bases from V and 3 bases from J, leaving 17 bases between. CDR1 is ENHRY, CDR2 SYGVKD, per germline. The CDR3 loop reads CAISPRGGESYNEQFF. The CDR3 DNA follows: TGTGCCATCAGTCCTAGAGGAGGGGAGAGCTACAATGAGCAGTTCTTC.

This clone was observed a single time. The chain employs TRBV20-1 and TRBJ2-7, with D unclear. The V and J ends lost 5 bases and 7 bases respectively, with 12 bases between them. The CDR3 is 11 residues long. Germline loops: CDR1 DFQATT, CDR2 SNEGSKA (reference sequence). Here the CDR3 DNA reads TGCAGTGCTGCTTCCTTGAGGGAGCAGTACTTC. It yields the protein CSAASLREQYF.

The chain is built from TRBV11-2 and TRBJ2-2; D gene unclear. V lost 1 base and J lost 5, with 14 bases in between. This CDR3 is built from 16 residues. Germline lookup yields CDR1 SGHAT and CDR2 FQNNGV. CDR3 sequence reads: CASSLGGEWRTGELFF. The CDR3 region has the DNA TGTGCCAGCAGCTTAGGAGGCGAATGGCGTACCGGGGAGCTGTTTTTT.

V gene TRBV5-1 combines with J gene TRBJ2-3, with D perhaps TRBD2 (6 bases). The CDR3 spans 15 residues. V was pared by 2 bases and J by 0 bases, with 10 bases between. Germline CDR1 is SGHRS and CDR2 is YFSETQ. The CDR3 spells CASSFGTSSTDTQYF. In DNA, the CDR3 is TGCGCCAGCAGCTTTGGGACTTCTAGCACAGATACGCAGTATTTT.